The entry that follows covers one T cell receptor beta chain sequence. The data derive from a study of Graves' ophthalmopathy and Graves' hyperthyroidism. V was clipped by 10 bases and J by 0 bases, with 21 bases between them. This CDR3 contains 17 residues. Germline values: CDR1 MNHGY, CDR2 SAAAGT. The authors amplified TCR beta CDR3 regions from RNA transcripts. Scientists carried out first-round RT-PCR using HTBI primers and then a second-round multiplex PCR. From the multiplex PCR reads, TCRdb called clonotypes with MiXCR, one entry per CDR3 protein. The sample contains a few hundred thousand distinct CDR3 sequences, 15% to 20% of which appear only once.

The TCR originated in an adult woman with stable Graves' hyperthyroidism. Specimen: peripheral blood. The chain has TRBV6-8 and TRBJ2-2; D gene uncertain. The CDR3 sequence is CAICYSVLVSNTGELFF. The CDR3 DNA is TGTGCCATCTGTTACTCGGTACTTGTCTCGAACACCGGGGAGCTGTTTTTT.